This TCR beta chain was profiled in a study of T cells in Graves' hyperthyroidism and ophthalmopathy. Whole-study findings and limits: Appearing also in blood were most of the thyroid clonotypes expanded above 0.001. Stable hyperthyroidism was separated from ophthalmopathy by a model based on 13 V-J features.

This clonotype appeared many times. Antigen unknown. The CDR3 loop spans 18 amino acids. After removal of 4 bases from V and 1 base from J, the junction contained 15 bases not matched to a gene. Germline CDR1 SGHRS, CDR2 YFSETQ. Absent ophthalmopathy progression within 18 months defined stable Graves' hyperthyroidism. The TCR beta CDR3 regions underwent amplification using RNA transcripts as the source. The HTBI primer set served for first-round RT-PCR of the TCR CDR3. TCRdb independently ran MiXCR on the multiplex PCR reads; one entry per CDR3 protein. The table lists about 360,000 distinct CDR3 sequences, less than 15% of them singletons.

The source is a woman under 30 with Graves' hyperthyroidism. V and J are TRBV5-1 and TRBJ1-1, with 8 bases identical to TRBD1. Sequencing was done on a sample of blood. The CDR3 protein is CASSTDRGYGEGNTEAFF. The CDR3 DNA sequence: TGCGCCAGCAGCACTGACAGGGGTTACGGAGAGGGGAACACTGAAGCTTTCTTT.